These 29 T cell receptor beta chains were sequenced from one sample in a study of T cells in Graves' hyperthyroidism and ophthalmopathy. Amplification targeted TCR beta CDR3 regions from RNA transcripts. The HTBI set primed first-round TCR CDR3 RT-PCR. TCRdb fed the multiplex PCR reads into MiXCR, producing one record per CDR3 protein. The sample includes about 500,000 distinct CDR3 sequences, around 15% seen only once; the top ten take roughly 18%. Sequencing was done on a sample of blood. All receptors derive from a young woman with Graves' hyperthyroidism.

This clonotype was observed many times. V and J are TRBV20-1 and TRBJ2-1, with TRBD2 matching 9 bases. The CDR3 is 15 amino acids. Germline CDR1 is DFQATT and CDR2 is SNEGSKA (reference sequence). V was clipped by 2 bases and J by 3 bases; unmatched bases: 5. The DNA of the CDR3 is TGCAGTGCTAGAAAGTCGACTAGCGGCTACAATGAGCAGTTCTTC. Encoded protein: CSARKSTSGYNEQFF.

This clonotype was counted at least ten times. The chain links TRBV27 to TRBJ2-1; 11 bases are a match to TRBD2. Germline V gene data show CDR1 as MNHEY and CDR2 as SMNVEV (reference sequence). This CDR3 spans 15 amino acids. With V trimmed by 4 bases and J by 7 bases, 6 bases remained unmatched. The CDR3 region is CASSSRSGRANEQFF. The CDR3, as DNA: TGTGCCAGCAGTTCTCGTAGCGGGAGGGCAAATGAGCAGTTCTTC.

Worth noting for this clonotype: A much more abundant neighbour one base away suggests this may be a read error. The chain has TRBV7-8 and TRBJ2-7; maybe TRBD1 (5 bases). The CDR3 spans 15 residues. Germline V gene sequence: CDR1 SGHVS, CDR2 FQNEAQ. The CDR3 nucleotides are TGTGCCAGCAGCTTAGCTTCAGGGCCCTCCTACAAGCAGTACTTC. This sequence encodes CASSLASGPSYKQYF.

This sequence joins TRBV7-9 and TRBJ2-4, with TRBD2 matching over 13 bases. The V gene end was trimmed by 5 bases and the J gene end by 1 base; junction bases not matched to a gene: 14. CDR3 length: 20 amino acids. Germline lookup yields CDR1 SEHNR and CDR2 FQNEAQ (reference sequence). CDR3 DNA: TGTGCCAGCAGCATATCTCGGAGGGGACTAGCGGGGTTCGCCAAAAACATTCAGTACTTC. Its protein product is CASSISRRGLAGFAKNIQYF.

The chain uses TRBV7-2 and TRBJ1-6; D remains unclear. The CDR3 spans 13 residues. Between the trimmed V and J ends, which lost 1 base and 14 bases, there was a span of 12 bases. Germline assignment: CDR1 SGHTA and CDR2 FQGNSA. DNA for the CDR3: TGTGCCAGCAGCTTAGGAGGAGGGCAAACCCTCCACTTT. Protein: CASSLGGGQTLHF.

V and J are TRBV19 and TRBJ2-3, with D perhaps TRBD2 (7 bases). This CDR3 has 14 amino acids. Germline values: CDR1 LNHDA, CDR2 SQIVND (reference sequence). V gave up 7 bases and J gave up 1 base, with 12 bases separating them. DNA of the CDR3: TGTGCCAGTACCAGGGGAGGGGGCACAGATACGCAGTATTTT. It translates to CASTRGGGTDTQYF.

This clonotype was detected only a few times. The CDR3 coding sequence is TGTGCCAGCAGCCGGACGGTAACTAATGAAAAACTGTTTTTT. Its protein product is CASSRTVTNEKLFF. This rearrangement joins TRBV12-3 or TRBV12-4 to TRBJ1-4; no clear D. The CDR3 has 14 residues. The ends were cut back, 6 bases at V and 1 base at J, with 9 bases in the middle.

This clonotype was observed a handful of times. The chain has TRBV12-3 or TRBV12-4 and TRBJ2-6; no reliable D call. This CDR3 has 14 residues. Trimming took 6 bases from V and 2 from J, leaving 8 bases between them. In DNA, the CDR3 is TGTGCCAGCAGCCCCTTCGCTGGGGCCAACGTCCTGACTTTC. Translating it yields CASSPFAGANVLTF.

A few counts support this clonotype. This chain's CDR3 is CASSLSPAGRRADTQYF. Written as DNA, the CDR3 is TGTGCCAGCAGTTTATCCCCAGCGGGAAGGCGGGCAGATACGCAGTATTTT. This chain connects TRBV27 to TRBJ2-3; 7 bases line up with TRBD2. Per the germline V gene, CDR1 is MNHEY and CDR2 is SMNVEV (reference sequence). The ends lost 0 bases at V and 4 bases at J; junction bases unmatched: 10. The CDR3 runs to 17 residues.

The V gene is TRBV20-1, the J gene TRBJ2-2; D is unclear. The CDR3 has 16 residues. The germline V and J ends were trimmed by 3 bases and 5 bases, with 19 bases remaining between them. In germline, CDR1 is DFQATT, CDR2 SNEGSKA (reference sequence). CDR3 loop: CSARALGPHSTGELFF. The CDR3 DNA reads as TGCAGTGCTAGGGCCCTTGGTCCCCACAGTACCGGGGAGCTGTTTTTT.

This clonotype was seen repeatedly, ten times or more. V is TRBV6-1 and J is TRBJ2-1; TRBD1 agrees at 8 bases. V gave up 3 bases and J gave up 7 bases; unmatched junction bases: 2. This CDR3 spans 13 amino acids. Germline V gene sequence: CDR1 MNHNS, CDR2 SASEGT. DNA of the CDR3: TGTGCCAGCAGTGACCGGACAGGGAATGAGCAGTTCTTC. The encoded protein is CASSDRTGNEQFF.

This chain links TRBV27 with TRBJ1-2; D is possibly TRBD1 (5 bases). V lost 6 bases and J 3 bases, leaving 11 bases between the germline ends. CDR1 is MNHEY and CDR2 is SMNVEV in the germline V gene (reference sequence). This CDR3 spans 13 amino acids. In nucleotides, the CDR3 is TGTGCCAGCAGCCCCCAGGGATACTATGGCTACACCTTC. Protein product: CASSPQGYYGYTF.

V is TRBV5-1 and J is TRBJ2-6; TRBD1 is a possible D gene (6 bases). This CDR3 is 15 amino acids long. CDR1 SGHRS and CDR2 YFSETQ come from the germline V gene. V dropped 0 bases and J dropped 4 bases, with 8 bases sitting between them. CDR3 sequence (DNA): TGCGCCAGCAGCTTGGAGGGGGAAGGGGCCAACGTCCTGACTTTC. This encodes CASSLEGEGANVLTF.

This clonotype was detected many times. This chain joins TRBV28 and TRBJ2-5; D possibly corresponds to TRBD2 (6 bases). Germline CDR1 reads MDHEN; CDR2 reads SYDVKM. The CDR3 consists of 15 residues. The ends were cut back, 5 bases at V and 5 bases at J, with 18 bases in the middle. The DNA of the CDR3 is TGTGCCAGCAGTCCCCATCGGGGGACCGGCGAGACCCAGTACTTC. Translated, it gives CASSPHRGTGETQYF.

The chain uses TRBV19 and TRBJ1-5; 8 bases align to TRBD1. Germline lookup yields CDR1 LNHDA and CDR2 SQIVND (reference sequence). V shed 6 bases and J 8 bases; nucleotides not matched to a gene: 12. This CDR3 is 15 amino acids long. For the CDR3, the DNA is TGTGCCAGTAGAAGAGACAGGGGAGTAGAGGAGCCCCAGCATTTT. This encodes CASRRDRGVEEPQHF.

This clonotype was seen ten or more times. The J gene is TRBJ2-3, the V gene TRBV29-1; D remains unclear. CDR1 SQVTM and CDR2 ANQGSEA come from the germline V gene. Trimming stripped 5 bases from V and 2 bases from J, with 11 bases between. The CDR3 length is 13 residues. The CDR3 protein is CSVPRSPTDTQYF. CDR3 in DNA: TGCAGCGTTCCTCGCAGCCCCACAGATACGCAGTATTTT.

There are many counts of this clonotype. The chain employs TRBV28 and TRBJ2-7; D is undetermined. The CDR3 sequence is 11 residues long. Trimming removed 8 bases at V and 4 bases at J, with 9 bases between. CDR1 and CDR2 (germline): MDHEN, SYDVKM. The CDR3 region is CASGSLYEQYF. The CDR3 nucleotides are TGTGCCAGCGGTTCTCTTTACGAGCAGTACTTC.

This clonotype was recorded many times. V is TRBV20-1 and J is TRBJ2-1, with 9 bases lining up with TRBD2. There are 16 residues in the CDR3. Germline CDR1 and CDR2: DFQATT and SNEGSKA (reference sequence). V shed 2 bases and J 0 bases; nucleotides not matched to a gene: 5. The CDR3: CSARSLAGNSYNEQFF. DNA of the CDR3: TGCAGTGCTAGAAGCCTAGCGGGGAACTCCTACAATGAGCAGTTCTTC.

V gene TRBV11-1 combines with J gene TRBJ2-7; 7 nucleotides match TRBD1. This CDR3 has 13 amino acids. V lost 8 bases, J lost 3 bases, and 7 bases stayed unmatched. Per germline, CDR1 SGHAT and CDR2 FQDESV (reference sequence). CDR3 residues: CASAKTGSYEQYF. In nucleotides, the CDR3 is TGTGCCAGCGCTAAGACAGGGAGCTACGAGCAGTACTTC.

J is TRBJ2-7 and V is TRBV6-7, with 9 bases aligning to TRBD1. Being an ORF, TRBV6-7 has a function that is uncertain. The CDR3 totals 16 residues. The V segment lost 6 bases and the J segment 1 base; nucleotides outside the gene matches: 10. CDR3 protein: CASRASTGGRSYEQYF. CDR3 DNA: TGTGCCAGCAGGGCCTCCACAGGGGGCAGGTCCTACGAGCAGTACTTC.

This clonotype showed up many times. The chain is built from TRBV20-1 and TRBJ2-1; 7 positions agree with TRBD1. This CDR3 spans 15 amino acids. Germline V gene sequence: CDR1 DFQATT, CDR2 SNEGSKA (reference sequence). V gave up 5 bases and J gave up 1 base; unmatched junction bases: 8. The CDR3 DNA is TGCAGTGCTCAAAAACAGGGGCCTTCCTACAATGAGCAGTTCTTC. Its protein product is CSAQKQGPSYNEQFF.

This clonotype was observed many times. The chain links TRBV24-1 to TRBJ1-2; no firm D call. The germline V gene has CDR1 KGHDR and CDR2 SFDVKD. The CDR3 totals 14 residues. V shed 0 bases and J shed 2 bases, with 6 bases lying between them. The CDR3 bases are TGTGCCACCAGTGATTTGCGCAAGAACTATGGCTACACCTTC. Protein sequence: CATSDLRKNYGYTF.

This clonotype was counted at least ten times. The genes are TRBV7-9 and TRBJ1-1; no clear D. The germline V and J ends were trimmed by 5 bases and 12 bases, with 22 bases remaining between them. Germline V CDR1 and CDR2: SEHNR, FQNEAQ (reference sequence). The CDR3 is 14 amino acids. The CDR3 loop reads CASSPPDQTAGTFF. The CDR3 DNA reads TGTGCCAGCAGCCCCCCTGATCAGACGGCTGGGACTTTCTTT.

This sequence joins TRBV3-1 and TRBJ2-1; D is unresolved. CDR1 and CDR2 from the germline V gene are LGHDT and YNNKEL (reference sequence). Trimming took off 1 base at V and 8 bases at J, with 12 bases between the two ends. The CDR3 is made up of 14 amino acids. CDR3 DNA: TGTGCCAGCAGCCAAGGCCCATCTGGCGATGAGCAGTTCTTC. As protein: CASSQGPSGDEQFF.

There are a few counts of this clonotype. The CDR3 DNA follows: TGTGCCAGCAGCTTAGATCTGCGACAGACCTTTACTTATATCGTCTACGAGCAGTACTTC. This codes for CASSLDLRQTFTYIVYEQYF. The V call is TRBV11-2, the J call TRBJ2-7; maybe TRBD1 (5 bases). Trimming took 0 bases from V and 3 from J, leaving 27 bases between them. This CDR3 has 20 residues. CDR1 is SGHAT and CDR2 is FQNNGV in the germline V gene.

This clonotype was counted at least ten times. The rearrangement links TRBV2 to TRBJ2-3, with D unresolved. There are 14 residues in the CDR3. V was clipped by 6 bases and J by 0 bases, with 10 bases between them. CDR1 is SNHLY, CDR2 FYNNEI, per germline. Here the CDR3 DNA reads TGTGCCAGCAGACGACTCCTTAGCACAGATACGCAGTATTTT. This translates into CASRRLLSTDTQYF.

This clonotype was recorded at least ten times. V usage is TRBV13 and J usage is TRBJ2-5; TRBD1 aligns across 10 bases. Germline lookup yields CDR1 PRHDT and CDR2 FYEKMQ (reference sequence). The CDR3 runs 13 residues. V dropped 6 bases and J dropped 3; count of bases not matched to a gene: 1. CDR3 in amino acids: CASRGQGKETQYF. CDR3 nucleotides: TGTGCCAGCAGGGGACAGGGGAAAGAGACCCAGTACTTC.

This clonotype appeared many times. The chain has TRBV11-3 and TRBJ2-7; D is unclear. Per the germline V gene, CDR1 is SGHNT and CDR2 is YENEEA. The CDR3 has 16 amino acids. The germline V and J ends were trimmed by 1 base and 3 bases, with 16 bases remaining between them. The CDR3: CASSLVLATLDYEQYF. DNA of the CDR3: TGTGCCAGCAGCTTAGTATTGGCTACCCTTGACTACGAGCAGTACTTC.

J is TRBJ2-7 and V is TRBV20-1, with TRBD1 matching 8 bases. The CDR3 is 14 residues long. The trim removed 6 bases at V and 1 base at J, leaving 8 bases unmatched. Germline CDR1 and CDR2: DFQATT and SNEGSKA (reference sequence). Here the CDR3 reads CSAEDRDRSYEQYF. CDR3 bases: TGCAGTGCGGAAGACCGGGACAGGTCCTACGAGCAGTACTTC.